This is a list of T cell receptor beta chains from one sample in a study of CD8 T cells in Susac syndrome. MiXCR was run by TCRdb on the immunoSEQ multiplex PCR reads, yielding one entry per CDR3 protein. The table lists tens of thousands of distinct CDR3 sequences, about 93% of them singletons, with over 0.5% in the top ten. The sequenced material came from CD4+ T cells from PBMCs. Receptors were obtained from a human donor with Susac syndrome. Each CDR3 is given with its conserved first and last residue. A D gene is named only where the DNA matches it firmly. Some rows mark clone size as missing; the rest say once, few, many or name a class of expanded clone.

.,TRBJ2-5,.,TRBV7-8,TGTGCCAGCAGCTTAGAAGGATCCCAAGAGACCCAGTACTTC,CASSLEGSQETQYF
.,TRBJ2-2,.,TRBV5-1,TGCGCCAGCAGCTTCCAGGGGTCCGGGGAGCTGTTTTTT,CASSFQGSGELFF
once,TRBJ1-1,TRBD1,TRBV29-1,TGCAGCGTCCTACAGGGGAGTTCTGAAGCTTTCTTT,CSVLQGSSEAFF
.,TRBJ1-3,TRBD1,TRBV7-3,TGTGCCAGCAGCTTAACGTTGGGGACAGGGTTCAAGAGAGGAAACACCATATATTTT,CASSLTLGTGFKRGNTIYF
.,TRBJ1-1,TRBD1,TRBV7-2,TGTGCCAGCAGCTTAGTTGGGACAGGGTCCACTGAAGCTTTCTTT,CASSLVGTGSTEAFF
.,TRBJ2-1,TRBD1,TRBV7-6,TGTGCCAGCAGCTTCCACTCCTTGGACAGGTTCTCCTACAATGAGCAGTTCTTC,CASSFHSLDRFSYNEQFF
few,TRBJ2-1,.,TRBV9,TGTGCCAGCAGCCCCCGTGTTTACAATGAGCAGTTCTTC,CASSPRVYNEQFF
.,TRBJ2-7,TRBD2,TRBV6-5,TGTGCCAGCAGGCGGGAGGGCGTCTCCTACGAGCAGTACTTC,CASRREGVSYEQYF
.,TRBJ1-1,.,TRBV12-3/TRBV12-4,TGTGCCAGCAGTTTAGGTGCCAACACTGAAGCTTTCTTT,CASSLGANTEAFF
.,TRBJ1-1,.,TRBV19,TGTGCCAGTAGTATGGTCCCGGACATTTCTGAAGCTTTCTTT,CASSMVPDISEAFF
once,TRBJ1-4,.,TRBV7-2,TGTGCCAGCAGCTTTACCGGCCTAGATGAAAAACTGTTTTTT,CASSFTGLDEKLFF
.,TRBJ2-7,.,TRBV23-1,TGCGCCAGCAGTCAATCGATGGCAGACTACGAGCAGTACTTC,CASSQSMADYEQYF
.,TRBJ2-3,.,TRBV5-4,TGTGCCAGCAGCAGCCCTAGTGGTACAGATACGCAGTATTTT,CASSSPSGTDTQYF
.,TRBJ2-7,TRBD1,TRBV2,TGTGCCAGTTTAGGGACAGGCCCCTACGAGCAGTACTTC,CASLGTGPYEQYF
once,TRBJ2-1,.,TRBV12-3/TRBV12-4,TGTGCCAGCAGTTTTAGCGGAGCCCGCAATGAGCAGTTCTTC,CASSFSGARNEQFF
.,TRBJ1-3,TRBD1,TRBV7-9,TGTGCCAGCAGCGACACAGGGGACGGAAACACCATATATTTT,CASSDTGDGNTIYF
.,TRBJ2-3,.,TRBV5-8,TGTGCCAGCACCCTCACAGATACGCAGTATTTT,CASTLTDTQYF
.,TRBJ2-5,.,TRBV12-3/TRBV12-4,TGTGCCAGCAGTTTAAACCACAGGGACGTGGTAGAGACCCAGTACTTC,CASSLNHRDVVETQYF
.,TRBJ1-5,.,TRBV7-7,TGTGCTAGCAGCTTAGAAGGGGCAGATCCCATCTGTGGCAATCAGCCCCAGCATTTT,CASSLEGADPICGNQPQHF
.,TRBJ1-2,.,TRBV29-1,TGCAGCGTCTTGGGACACCGGTTTTTTGGCTACACCTTC,CSVLGHRFFGYTF
once,TRBJ1-2,.,TRBV28,TGTGCCAGCAGGATCGGGGGGCGGACCTATGGCTACACCTTC,CASRIGGRTYGYTF
.,TRBJ2-2,.,TRBV28,TGTGCCAGCAGTTTGCCGAGGGGTAGGACCGGGGAGCTGTTTTTT,CASSLPRGRTGELFF
.,TRBJ2-1,.,TRBV7-2,TGTGCCAGCAGCCTCAGGACAGAGAATGAGCAGTTCTTC,CASSLRTENEQFF
.,TRBJ2-3,.,TRBV5-1,TGCGCCAGCAGCTTGGGGACCCATGTCACAGATACGCAGTATTTT,CASSLGTHVTDTQYF
.,TRBJ2-7,.,TRBV25-1,TGTGCCAGCAGGGAAGGACTACCCCCATACGAGCAGTACTTC,CASREGLPPYEQYF
.,TRBJ2-1,TRBD2,TRBV6-2/TRBV6-3,TGTGCCAGCAGTTCTCGGACTAGCGGGAGTATGCATGAGCAGTTCTTC,CASSSRTSGSMHEQFF
.,TRBJ2-5,.,TRBV4-2,TGTGCCAGCAGCCAAGATCGGGCCCAGGGACAAGAGACCCAGTACTTC,CASSQDRAQGQETQYF
.,TRBJ1-1,.,TRBV30,TGTGCCTGGAACCTGAACACTGAAGCTTTCTTT,CAWNLNTEAFF
.,TRBJ2-1,TRBD2,TRBV12-3/TRBV12-4,TGTGCCAGCACCCCCGGGACTAGGCCCTTCCCGTTCTTC,CASTPGTRPFPFF
.,TRBJ1-2,.,TRBV19,TGTGCCAGTCGGCGTGAGGGCAGGGGAAACTATGGCTACACCTTC,CASRREGRGNYGYTF
.,TRBJ2-7,TRBD2,TRBV30,TGTGCCTGGCAAGCGGGACTCTACGAGCAGTACTTC,CAWQAGLYEQYF
.,TRBJ1-2,.,TRBV3-1,TGTGCCAGCAGCCTCCCAGGAAGGGGTGACTATGGCTACACCTTC,CASSLPGRGDYGYTF
.,TRBJ1-4,TRBD1,TRBV20-1,TGCAGTGCCAGGCTGGACAGGGGCGCGGAAAAACTGTTTTTT,CSARLDRGAEKLFF
.,TRBJ1-2,TRBD1,TRBV6-1,TGTGCCAGCAGGCCCGGGACAGTACTAGCTAACTATGGCTACACCTTC,CASRPGTVLANYGYTF
.,TRBJ2-7,.,TRBV6-5,TGTGCCAGCAGCAAAACAACGGGAGAGCAGTACTTC,CASSKTTGEQYF
.,TRBJ2-7,.,TRBV29-1,TGCAGCGTTGAGAGAAGCTCCTACGAGCAGTACTTC,CSVERSSYEQYF
once,TRBJ2-1,.,TRBV2,TGTGCCAGCAGTGGTTCCAGGGGTGGGTCAAATGAGCAGTTCTTC,CASSGSRGGSNEQFF
.,TRBJ2-5,TRBD2,TRBV6-5,TGTGCCAGCAGTTACTCGAGGGGAGGACCGGGGGGGGAGACCCAGTACTTC,CASSYSRGGPGGETQYF
.,TRBJ2-2,TRBD2,TRBV6-1,TGTGCCAGCACCACCCGGACTAGCGGGTCGAACACCGGGGAGCTGTTTTTT,CASTTRTSGSNTGELFF
.,TRBJ2-1,.,TRBV7-2,TGTGCCAGCAGCTCCAACGCGTTTATGGGGGGTTTCAATGAGCAGTTCTTC,CASSSNAFMGGFNEQFF
.,TRBJ2-5,.,TRBV5-6,TGTGCCAGCAGCTCTGATACAGGGCTTCGAGGACGGGAGACCCAGTACTTC,CASSSDTGLRGRETQYF
.,TRBJ2-5,.,TRBV15,TGTGCCACCGCCCGGGGTTTTAGCGGTACGAACCAAGAGACCCAGTACTTC,CATARGFSGTNQETQYF
.,TRBJ2-1,.,TRBV20-1,TGCAGTGCTAGAAGCTCCGACAGGTGGTACAATGAGCAGTTCTTC,CSARSSDRWYNEQFF
.,TRBJ2-5,TRBD2,TRBV5-4,TGTGCCAGCAGCTTAAGGGGCGGGGGGGCCGTGGAGACCCAGTACTTC,CASSLRGGGAVETQYF
.,TRBJ2-7,.,TRBV30,TGTGCCCGAGGGGTACGGAACGAGCAGTACTTC,CARGVRNEQYF
.,TRBJ2-2,.,TRBV20-1,TGCAGTGCCCTAATTGGGGACACCGGGGAGCTGTTTTTT,CSALIGDTGELFF
.,TRBJ1-5,.,TRBV19,TGTGCCAGTAGTATAATTCGGGACACTAGCAATCAGCCCCAGCATTTT,CASSIIRDTSNQPQHF
.,TRBJ1-3,.,TRBV9,TGTGCCAGCAGCTTGGGGGGACCTCGGAGCTCTGGAAACACCATATATTTT,CASSLGGPRSSGNTIYF
.,TRBJ1-4,.,TRBV6-5,TGTGCCAGCGGCGGCGGGCCAGGGGAGGTCGAAAAACTGTTTTTT,CASGGGPGEVEKLFF
once,TRBJ2-3,TRBD2,TRBV29-1,TGCAGCGCCGAGGGACTAGCGGGAGGATCGAGAGATACGCAGTATTTT,CSAEGLAGGSRDTQYF
.,TRBJ2-5,.,TRBV2,TGTGCCAGCAGTTCCGTCGGGGCAGGGGTGGAGACCCAGTACTTC,CASSSVGAGVETQYF
.,TRBJ1-2,.,TRBV6-1,TGTGCCAGCAGCGTTACCGCAAATAGCTATGGCTACACCTTC,CASSVTANSYGYTF